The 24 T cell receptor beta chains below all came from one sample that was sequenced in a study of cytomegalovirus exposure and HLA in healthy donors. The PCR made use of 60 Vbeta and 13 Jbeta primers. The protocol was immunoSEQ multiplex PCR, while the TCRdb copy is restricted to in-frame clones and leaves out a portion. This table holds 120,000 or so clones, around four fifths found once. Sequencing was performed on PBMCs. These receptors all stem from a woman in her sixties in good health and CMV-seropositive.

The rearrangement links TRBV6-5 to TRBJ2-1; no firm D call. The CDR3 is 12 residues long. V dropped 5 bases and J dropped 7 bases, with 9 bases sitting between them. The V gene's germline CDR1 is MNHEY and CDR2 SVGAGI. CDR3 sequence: CASSRSRNEQFF. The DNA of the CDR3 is TGTGCCAGCAGTCGGAGTCGAAATGAGCAGTTCTTC.

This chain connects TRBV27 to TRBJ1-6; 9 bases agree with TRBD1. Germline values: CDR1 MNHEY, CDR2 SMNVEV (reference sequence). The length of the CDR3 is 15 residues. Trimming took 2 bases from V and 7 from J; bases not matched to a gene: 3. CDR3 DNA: TGTGCCAGCAGTTTAAGAGGACAGGGGAATTCACCCCTCCACTTT. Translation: CASSLRGQGNSPLHF.

The DNA for the CDR3 is TGCAGCGTTCAGGACAGGGGATATGGCTACACCTTC. This sequence encodes CSVQDRGYGYTF. The chain employs TRBV29-1 and TRBJ1-2; 9 nucleotides align to TRBD1. The CDR3 contains 12 residues. J lost 5 bases, V lost 5 bases, and 3 bases had no gene match. Germline V lookup: CDR1 SQVTM, CDR2 ANQGSEA.

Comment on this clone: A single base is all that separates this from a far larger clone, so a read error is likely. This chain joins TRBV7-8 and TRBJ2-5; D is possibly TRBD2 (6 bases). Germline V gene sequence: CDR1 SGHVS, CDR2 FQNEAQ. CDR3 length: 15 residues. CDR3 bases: TGTGCCAGCATCCGGGGGAGCTCCTATAATTCACCCCTCCACTTC. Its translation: CASIRGSSYNSPLHF.

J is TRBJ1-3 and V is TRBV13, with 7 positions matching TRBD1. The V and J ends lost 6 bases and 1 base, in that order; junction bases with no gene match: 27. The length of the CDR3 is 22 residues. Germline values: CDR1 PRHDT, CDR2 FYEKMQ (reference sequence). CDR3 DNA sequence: TGTGCCAGCAGACTAAGGGGATTTGGGCCATCGGGACAGTCTTTTTCTGGAAACACCATATATTTT. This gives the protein CASRLRGFGPSGQSFSGNTIYF.

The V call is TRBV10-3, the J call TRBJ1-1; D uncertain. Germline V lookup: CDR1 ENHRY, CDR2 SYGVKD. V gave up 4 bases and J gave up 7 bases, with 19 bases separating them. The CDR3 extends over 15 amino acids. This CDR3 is CAISGRVGPTIEAFF. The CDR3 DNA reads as TGTGCCATCAGTGGGCGGGTCGGGCCCACCATTGAAGCTTTCTTT.

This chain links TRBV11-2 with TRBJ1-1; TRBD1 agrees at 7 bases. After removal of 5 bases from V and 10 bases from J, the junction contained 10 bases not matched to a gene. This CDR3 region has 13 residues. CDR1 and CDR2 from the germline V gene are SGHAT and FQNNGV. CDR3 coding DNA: TGTGCCAGCAGCCCCCGTGCGGGACAGAGAGCTTTCTTT. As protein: CASSPRAGQRAFF. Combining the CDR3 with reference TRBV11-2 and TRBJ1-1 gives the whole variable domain EAGVAQSPRYKIIEKRQSVAFWCNPISGHATLYWYQQILGQGPKLLIQFQNNGVVDDSQLPKDRFSAERLKGVDSTLKIQPAKLEDSAVYLCASSPRAGQRAFFGQGTRLTVV.

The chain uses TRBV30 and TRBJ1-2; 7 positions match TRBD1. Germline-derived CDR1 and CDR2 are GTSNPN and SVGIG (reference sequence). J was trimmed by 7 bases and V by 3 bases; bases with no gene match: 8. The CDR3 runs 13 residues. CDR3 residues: CAWSTGVSGGYTF. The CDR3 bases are TGTGCCTGGAGCACAGGGGTCTCGGGTGGCTACACCTTC.

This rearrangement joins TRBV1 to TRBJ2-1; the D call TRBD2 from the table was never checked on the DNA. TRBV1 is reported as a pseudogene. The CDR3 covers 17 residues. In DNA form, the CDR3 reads TGCACCAGCAGCCATCCCGGACTCCCTAGCTCCTACAATGAGCAGTTCTTC. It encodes CTSSHPGLPSSYNEQFF.

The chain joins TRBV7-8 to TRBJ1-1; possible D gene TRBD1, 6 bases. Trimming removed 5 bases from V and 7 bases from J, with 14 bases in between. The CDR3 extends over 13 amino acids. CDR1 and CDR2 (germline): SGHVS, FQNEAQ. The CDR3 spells CASSPGQSFEAFF. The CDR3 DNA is TGTGCCAGCAGCCCTGGACAGAGTTTTGAAGCTTTCTTT.

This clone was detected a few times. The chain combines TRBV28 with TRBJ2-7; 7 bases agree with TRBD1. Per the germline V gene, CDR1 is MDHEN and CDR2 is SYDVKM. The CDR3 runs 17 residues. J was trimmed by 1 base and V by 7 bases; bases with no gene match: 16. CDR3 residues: CASMSIMNRDRSYEQYF. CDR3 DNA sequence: TGTGCCAGCATGTCAATCATGAACCGGGACAGATCCTACGAGCAGTACTTC.

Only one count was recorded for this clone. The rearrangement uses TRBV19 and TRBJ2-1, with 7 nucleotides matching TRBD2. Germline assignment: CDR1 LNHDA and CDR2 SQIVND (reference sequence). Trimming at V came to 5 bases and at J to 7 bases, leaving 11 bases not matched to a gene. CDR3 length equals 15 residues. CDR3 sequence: CASSVLAVAGNEQFF. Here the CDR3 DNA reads TGTGCCAGTAGTGTCCTAGCGGTGGCTGGAAATGAGCAGTTCTTC.

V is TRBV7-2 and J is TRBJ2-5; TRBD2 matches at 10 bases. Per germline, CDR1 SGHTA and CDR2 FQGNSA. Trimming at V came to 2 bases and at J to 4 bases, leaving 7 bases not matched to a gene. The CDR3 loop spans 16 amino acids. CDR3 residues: CASSLWASGSLETQYF. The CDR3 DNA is TGTGCCAGCAGCTTATGGGCTAGCGGGAGTTTAGAGACCCAGTACTTC.

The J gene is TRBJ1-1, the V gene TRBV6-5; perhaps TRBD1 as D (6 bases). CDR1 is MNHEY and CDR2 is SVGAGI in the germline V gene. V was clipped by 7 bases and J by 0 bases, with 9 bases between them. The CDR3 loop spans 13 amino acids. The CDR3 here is CASTGQLNTEAFF. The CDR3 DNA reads TGTGCCAGCACCGGACAGCTGAACACTGAAGCTTTCTTT.

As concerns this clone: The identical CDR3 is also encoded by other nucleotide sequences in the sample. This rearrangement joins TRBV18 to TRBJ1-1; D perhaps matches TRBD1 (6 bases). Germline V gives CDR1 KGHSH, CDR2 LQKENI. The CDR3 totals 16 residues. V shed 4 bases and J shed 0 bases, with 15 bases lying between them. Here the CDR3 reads CASSQRQVGLNTEAFF. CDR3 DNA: TGTGCCAGCTCACAGCGACAGGTAGGGTTGAACACTGAAGCTTTCTTT.

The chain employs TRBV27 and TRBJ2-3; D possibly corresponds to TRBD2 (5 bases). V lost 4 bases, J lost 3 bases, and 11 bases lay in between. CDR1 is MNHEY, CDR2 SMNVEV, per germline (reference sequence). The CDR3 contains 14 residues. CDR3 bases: TGTGCCAGCAGTTCCCAAAGGAGGACAGATACGCAGTATTTT. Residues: CASSSQRRTDTQYF.

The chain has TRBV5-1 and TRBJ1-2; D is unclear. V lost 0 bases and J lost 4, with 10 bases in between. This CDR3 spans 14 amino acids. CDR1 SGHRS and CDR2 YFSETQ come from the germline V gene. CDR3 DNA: TGCGCCAGCAGCTTGGTCGCCGACACCTATGGCTACACCTTC. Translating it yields CASSLVADTYGYTF.

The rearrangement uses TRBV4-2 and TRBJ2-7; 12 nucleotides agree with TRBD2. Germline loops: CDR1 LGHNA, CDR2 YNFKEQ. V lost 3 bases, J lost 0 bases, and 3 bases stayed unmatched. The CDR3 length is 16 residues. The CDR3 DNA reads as TGTGCCAGCAGCCACATGACTAGCGGGGGCTCCTACGAGCAGTACTTC. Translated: CASSHMTSGGSYEQYF.

The DNA for the CDR3 is TGTGCCAGCAGCTTACTTGCAGGAGATACGCAGTATTTT. Translating gives CASSLLAGDTQYF. V and J are TRBV7-9 and TRBJ2-3; no clear D. Per the germline V gene, CDR1 is SEHNR and CDR2 is FQNEAQ (reference sequence). The CDR3 is 13 amino acids. The ends were cut back, 2 bases at V and 5 bases at J, with 8 bases in the middle.

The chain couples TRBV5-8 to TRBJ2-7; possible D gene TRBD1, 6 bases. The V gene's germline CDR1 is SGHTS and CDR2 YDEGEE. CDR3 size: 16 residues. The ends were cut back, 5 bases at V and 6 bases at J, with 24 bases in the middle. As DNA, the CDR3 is TGTGCCAGCAGGAATAGACCGGGACACACAGGCGGCGAGCAGTACTTC. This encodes CASRNRPGHTGGEQYF.

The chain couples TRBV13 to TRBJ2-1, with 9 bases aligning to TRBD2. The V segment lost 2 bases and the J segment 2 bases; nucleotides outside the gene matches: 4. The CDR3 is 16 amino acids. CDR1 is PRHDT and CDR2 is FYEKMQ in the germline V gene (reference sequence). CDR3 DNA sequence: TGTGCCAGCAGCTTATATTCTAGCGGGGCCTACAATGAGCAGTTCTTC. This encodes CASSLYSSGAYNEQFF.

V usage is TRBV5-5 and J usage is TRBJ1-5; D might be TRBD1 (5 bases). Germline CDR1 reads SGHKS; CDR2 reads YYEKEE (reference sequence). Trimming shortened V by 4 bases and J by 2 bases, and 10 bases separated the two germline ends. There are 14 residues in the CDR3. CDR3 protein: CASSLIGGNQPQHF. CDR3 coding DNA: TGTGCCAGCAGCCTAATAGGGGGCAATCAGCCCCAGCATTTT.

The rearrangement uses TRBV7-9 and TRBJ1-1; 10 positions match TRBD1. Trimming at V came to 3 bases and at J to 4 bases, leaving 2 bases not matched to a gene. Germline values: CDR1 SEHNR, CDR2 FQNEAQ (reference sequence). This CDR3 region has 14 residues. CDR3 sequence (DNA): TGTGCCAGCAGCTTTCGGACAGGGGGCACTGAAGCTTTCTTT. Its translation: CASSFRTGGTEAFF.

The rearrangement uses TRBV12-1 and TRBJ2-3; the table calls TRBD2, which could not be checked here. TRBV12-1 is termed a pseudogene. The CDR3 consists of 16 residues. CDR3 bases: TGTGCCAGCAGCTTGAATTCTAGCGGGAGCACAGATACGCAGTATTTT. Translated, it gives CASSLNSSGSTDTQYF.